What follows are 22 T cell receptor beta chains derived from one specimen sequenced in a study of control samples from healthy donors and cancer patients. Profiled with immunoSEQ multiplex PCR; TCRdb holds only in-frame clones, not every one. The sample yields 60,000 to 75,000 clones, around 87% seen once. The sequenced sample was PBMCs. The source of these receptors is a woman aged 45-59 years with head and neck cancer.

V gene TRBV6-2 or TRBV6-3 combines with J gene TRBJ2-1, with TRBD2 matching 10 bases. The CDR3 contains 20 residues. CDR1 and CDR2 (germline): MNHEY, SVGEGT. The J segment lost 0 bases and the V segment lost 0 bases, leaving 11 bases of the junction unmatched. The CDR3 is CASSYSIETPSGSSYNEQFF. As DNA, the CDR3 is TGTGCCAGCAGTTACTCGATTGAGACCCCTAGCGGGAGCTCCTACAATGAGCAGTTCTTC.

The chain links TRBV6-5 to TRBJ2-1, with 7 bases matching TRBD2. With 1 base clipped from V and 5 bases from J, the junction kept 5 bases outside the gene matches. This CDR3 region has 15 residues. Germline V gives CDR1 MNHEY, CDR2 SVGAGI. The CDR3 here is CASSYFPGGNNEQFF. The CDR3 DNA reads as TGTGCCAGCAGTTACTTTCCCGGGGGGAACAATGAGCAGTTCTTC.

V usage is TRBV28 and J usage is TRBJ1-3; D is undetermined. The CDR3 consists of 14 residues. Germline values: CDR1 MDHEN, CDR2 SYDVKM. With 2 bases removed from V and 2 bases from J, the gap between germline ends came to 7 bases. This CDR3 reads CASSLTSPGNTIYF. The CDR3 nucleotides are TGTGCCAGCAGTTTAACATCGCCTGGAAACACCATATATTTT.

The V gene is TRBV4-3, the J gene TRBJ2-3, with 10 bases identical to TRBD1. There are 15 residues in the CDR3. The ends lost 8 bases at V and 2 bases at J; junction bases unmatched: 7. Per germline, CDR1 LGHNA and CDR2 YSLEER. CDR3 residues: CASRLGTGATDTQYF. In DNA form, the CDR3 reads TGCGCCAGCCGCCTCGGGACAGGGGCCACAGATACGCAGTATTTT.

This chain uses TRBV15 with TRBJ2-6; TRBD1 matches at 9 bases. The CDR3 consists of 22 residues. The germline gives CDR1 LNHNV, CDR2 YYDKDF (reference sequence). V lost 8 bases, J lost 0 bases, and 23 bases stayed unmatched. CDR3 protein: CATFRPGTGNFQTDSGANVLTF. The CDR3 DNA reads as TGTGCCACCTTTCGGCCCGGGACAGGGAATTTCCAAACGGACTCTGGGGCCAACGTCCTGACTTTC.

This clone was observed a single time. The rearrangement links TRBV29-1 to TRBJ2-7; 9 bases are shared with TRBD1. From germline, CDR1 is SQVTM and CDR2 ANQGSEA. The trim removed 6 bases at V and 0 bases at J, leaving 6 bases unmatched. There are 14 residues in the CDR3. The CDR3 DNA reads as TGCAGCGTCACCGGGACAGGGACCTCCTACGAGCAGTACTTC. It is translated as CSVTGTGTSYEQYF.

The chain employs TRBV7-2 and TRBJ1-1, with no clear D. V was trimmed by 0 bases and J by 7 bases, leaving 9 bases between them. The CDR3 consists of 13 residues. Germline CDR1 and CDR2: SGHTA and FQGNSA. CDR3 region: CASSLAERREAFF. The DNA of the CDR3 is TGTGCCAGCAGCTTAGCGGAGCGCCGTGAAGCTTTCTTT.

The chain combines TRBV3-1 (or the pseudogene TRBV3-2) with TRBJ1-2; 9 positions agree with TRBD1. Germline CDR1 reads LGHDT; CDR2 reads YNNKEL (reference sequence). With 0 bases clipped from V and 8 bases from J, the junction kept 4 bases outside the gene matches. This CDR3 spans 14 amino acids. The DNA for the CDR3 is TGTGCCAGCAGCCAAGAGCCGACAGGGGGAGGCTACACCTTC. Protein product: CASSQEPTGGGYTF.

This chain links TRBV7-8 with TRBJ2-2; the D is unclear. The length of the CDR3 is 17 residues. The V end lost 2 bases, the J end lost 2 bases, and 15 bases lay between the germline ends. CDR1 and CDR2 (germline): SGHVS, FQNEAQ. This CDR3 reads CASSLKDSRTNTGELFF. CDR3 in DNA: TGTGCCAGCAGCTTAAAGGATAGTCGCACCAACACCGGGGAGCTGTTTTTT.

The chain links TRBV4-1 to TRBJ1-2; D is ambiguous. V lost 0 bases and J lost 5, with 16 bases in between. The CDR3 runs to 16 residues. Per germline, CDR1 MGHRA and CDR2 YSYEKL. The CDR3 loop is CASSQEPGKGRYGYTF. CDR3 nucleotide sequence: TGCGCCAGCAGCCAAGAGCCCGGGAAGGGAAGGTATGGCTACACCTTC.

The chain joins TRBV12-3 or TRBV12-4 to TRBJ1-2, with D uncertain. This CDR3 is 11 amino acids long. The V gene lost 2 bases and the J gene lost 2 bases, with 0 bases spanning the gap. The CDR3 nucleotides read TGTGCCAGCAGTTTAAACTATGGCTACACCTTC. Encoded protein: CASSLNYGYTF.

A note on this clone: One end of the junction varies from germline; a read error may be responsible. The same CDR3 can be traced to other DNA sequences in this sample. The CDR3 loop is CASSDGGGNEAFF. In DNA, the CDR3 is TGTGCCAGTAGTGACGGTGGGGGTAATGAAGCTTTCTTT. The chain couples TRBV6-1 to TRBJ1-1, with D tentatively TRBD1 (5 bases). The germline V gene encodes CDR1 MNHNS and CDR2 SASEGT. This CDR3 spans 13 amino acids.

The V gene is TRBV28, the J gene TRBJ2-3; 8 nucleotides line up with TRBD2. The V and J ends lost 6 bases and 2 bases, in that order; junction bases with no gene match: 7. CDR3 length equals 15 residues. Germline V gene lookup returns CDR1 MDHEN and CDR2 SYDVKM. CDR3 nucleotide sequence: TGTGCCAGCAGCGGGGGGGGGCGTACCACAGATACGCAGTATTTT. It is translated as CASSGGGRTTDTQYF. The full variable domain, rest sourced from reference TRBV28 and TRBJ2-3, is DVKVTQSSRYLVKRTGEKVFLECVQDMDHENMFWYRQDPGLGLRLIYFSYDVKMKEKGDIPEGYSVSREKKERFSLILESASTNQTSMYLCASSGGGRTTDTQYFGPGTRLTVL.

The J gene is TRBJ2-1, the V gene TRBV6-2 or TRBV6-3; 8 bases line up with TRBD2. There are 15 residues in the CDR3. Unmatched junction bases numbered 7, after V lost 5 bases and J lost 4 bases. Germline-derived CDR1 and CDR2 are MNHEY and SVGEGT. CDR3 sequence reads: CASSRAGGLYNEQFF. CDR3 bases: TGTGCCAGCAGTCGTGCGGGGGGCCTTTACAATGAGCAGTTCTTC.

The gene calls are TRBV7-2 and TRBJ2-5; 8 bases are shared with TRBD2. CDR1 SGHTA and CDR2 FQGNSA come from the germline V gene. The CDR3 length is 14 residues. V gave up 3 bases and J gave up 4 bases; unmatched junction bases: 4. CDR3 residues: CASSLGGGRETQYF. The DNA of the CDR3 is TGTGCCAGCAGCTTGGGCGGGGGGCGAGAGACCCAGTACTTC.

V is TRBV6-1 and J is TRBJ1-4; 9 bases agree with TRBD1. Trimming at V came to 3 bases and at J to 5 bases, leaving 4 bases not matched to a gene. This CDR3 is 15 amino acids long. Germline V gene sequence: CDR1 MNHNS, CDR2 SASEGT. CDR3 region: CASSDGDRVNEKLFF. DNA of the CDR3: TGTGCCAGCAGTGATGGGGACAGGGTAAATGAAAAACTGTTTTTT.

The CDR3 bases are TGTGCCACCAGCAGAGATTTCGGATCCGCCTATGGCTACACCTTC. Encoded protein: CATSRDFGSAYGYTF. The V gene is TRBV15, the J gene TRBJ1-2; D is uncertain. V gave up 0 bases and J gave up 4 bases, with 12 bases separating them. The CDR3 extends over 15 amino acids. In germline, CDR1 is LNHNV, CDR2 YYDKDF (reference sequence).

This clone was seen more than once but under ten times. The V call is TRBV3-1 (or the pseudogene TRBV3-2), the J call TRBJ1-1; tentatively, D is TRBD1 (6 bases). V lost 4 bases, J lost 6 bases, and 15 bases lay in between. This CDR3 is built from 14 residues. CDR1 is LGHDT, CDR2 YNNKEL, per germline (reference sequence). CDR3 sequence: CASSPLSQGPEAFF. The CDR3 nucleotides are TGTGCCAGCAGCCCGCTATCTCAGGGGCCTGAAGCTTTCTTT.

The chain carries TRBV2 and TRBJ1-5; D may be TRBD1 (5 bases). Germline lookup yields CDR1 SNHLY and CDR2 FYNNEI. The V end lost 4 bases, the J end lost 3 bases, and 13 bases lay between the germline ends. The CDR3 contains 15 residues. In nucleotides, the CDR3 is TGTGCCAGCAGTGGCGGGGGTGGAACCAATCAGCCCCAGCATTTT. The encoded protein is CASSGGGGTNQPQHF.

The CDR3 nucleotides read TGTGCCAGTAGCGACGGGACAGGCAGATACAATCAGCCCCAGCATTTT. It yields the protein CASSDGTGRYNQPQHF. The V and J genes are TRBV19 and TRBJ1-5; 8 bases line up with TRBD1. V dropped 6 bases and J dropped 3; count of bases not matched to a gene: 10. Germline V gene data show CDR1 as LNHDA and CDR2 as SQIVND (reference sequence). The CDR3 spans 16 residues.

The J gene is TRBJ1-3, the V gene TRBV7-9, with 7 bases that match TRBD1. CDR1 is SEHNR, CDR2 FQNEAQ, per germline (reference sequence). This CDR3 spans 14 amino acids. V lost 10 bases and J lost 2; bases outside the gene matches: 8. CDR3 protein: CATDLDRPGNTIYF. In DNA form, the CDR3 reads TGTGCCACCGACCTGGACAGGCCTGGAAACACCATATATTTT.

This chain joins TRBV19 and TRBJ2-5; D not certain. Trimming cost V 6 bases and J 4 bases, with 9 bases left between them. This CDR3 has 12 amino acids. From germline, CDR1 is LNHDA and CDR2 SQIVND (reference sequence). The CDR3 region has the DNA TGTGCCAGTAGCCCGCCCGGAGAGACCCAGTACTTC. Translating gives CASSPPGETQYF.